A selection of T cell receptor beta chains follows, all from one sample in a study of blood T cell repertoires in COVID-19. Clones were sequenced by immunoSEQ multiplex PCR, and TCRdb holds only the in-frame ones, with some missing. Here the sample spans roughly 200,000 clones, about 85% being singletons. What was sequenced was PBMCs or T cells enriched from blood (not recorded which). The receptors were sampled from a man aged 35-49 years who had recovered from COVID-19. CDR3s include the opening cysteine and the closing phenylalanine or tryptophan. Fields, in order: clone size, J gene, CDR3 length, D gene, V gene, CDR3 DNA, CDR3 protein. The D gene is left open where the match is weak. Rows give clone size only sometimes, using once, few, many, or a class for an expanded clone.

>few|TRBJ1-5|14|.|TRBV30
TGTGCCTGGAATAGGGCAGGGAGGGATCAGCCCCAGCATTTT
CAWNRAGRDQPQHF
>.|TRBJ2-3|16|.|TRBV5-4
TGTGCCAGCAGCTTGTCTTCCGGGATTAGCACAGATACGCAGTATTTT
CASSLSSGISTDTQYF
>.|TRBJ1-1|13|.|TRBV19
TGTGCCAGTGCCCATAACGGGAACACTGAAGCTTTCTTT
CASAHNGNTEAFF
>.|TRBJ2-7|17|TRBD2|TRBV13
TGTGCCAGCAGCGGCCAAACTAGCGGGAGAATGTCCTACGAGCAGTACTTC
CASSGQTSGRMSYEQYF
>.|TRBJ2-3|16|TRBD2|TRBV19
TGTGCCAGTAGTGAATTCAGTTCGGGGGGAACAGATACGCAGTATTTT
CASSEFSSGGTDTQYF
>.|TRBJ2-1|11|.|TRBV12-3/TRBV12-4
TGTGCCATTCGTGGGAGCATTGAGCAGTTCTTC
CAIRGSIEQFF
>once|TRBJ2-7|17|.|TRBV4-1
TGCGCCAGCAGCCAAGAGGGGACATCCTCTAGCTCCTACGAGCAGTACTTC
CASSQEGTSSSSYEQYF
>.|TRBJ1-1|14|.|TRBV11-2
TGTGCCAGCAGCAGCGGGATCTTCGGCACTGAAGCTTTCTTT
CASSSGIFGTEAFF
>once|TRBJ1-2|12|.|TRBV5-1
TGCGCCAGCAGCTTGGGACAGAATGGCTACACCTTC
CASSLGQNGYTF
>.|TRBJ1-5|14|.|TRBV29-1
TGCAGCGTTAGGAGTGGGACAATAGGTCAGCCCCAGCATTTT
CSVRSGTIGQPQHF
>.|TRBJ2-1|15|TRBD2|TRBV29-1
TGCAGCGTTTTCGGACTAGCGGGAGGTTTCGATGAGCAGTTCTTC
CSVFGLAGGFDEQFF
>once|TRBJ1-5|17|TRBD1|TRBV28
TGTGCCAGCACGAAAAGACAGGGTCTGCGAACGGGGCAGCCCCAGCATTTT
CASTKRQGLRTGQPQHF
>.|TRBJ1-5|17|TRBD1|TRBV19
TGTGCCAGTAGTACCCTACCGGGACAGGGTGTGAATCAGCCCCAGCATTTT
CASSTLPGQGVNQPQHF
>.|TRBJ2-3|13|TRBD2|TRBV25-1
TGTGCCAGCAGCATTACTAGCGGGAGGGCGCAGTATTTT
CASSITSGRAQYF
>.|TRBJ2-3|14|.|TRBV2
TGTGCCAGCAGGGCAGGGCGCCGCACAGATACGCAGTATTTT
CASRAGRRTDTQYF